These T cell receptor beta chains were read from a single sample in a study of monozygotic twins with cystic fibrosis. Profiling relied on immunoSEQ multiplex PCR, and the TCRdb table lists in-frame clones only, not all of them. The sample shows approximately 36,000 clones, about 89% of them seen only once. The sequenced material came from blood. All receptors derive from a boy aged 2 to 10 with cystic fibrosis. The CDR3 runs from the conserved cysteine through the conserved F or W. Fields, in order: CDR3 protein, V gene.

CASGHSYNEQFF TRBV7-3
CASSPREGEAFF TRBV18
CASSISGGTSTDTQYF TRBV7-9
CAIGRPSEGTQYF TRBV10-3
CASSPKMNTEAFF TRBV6-6
CASSPQVTAEQFF TRBV9
CASSHTGVPANEKLFF TRBV7-9
CASSPHLDRGLYEQYF TRBV5-1
CASSHDSYEQYF TRBV5-6
CASSIRGPGELFF TRBV11-3
CASSQGPSTGFYEQYF TRBV4-1
CASSAPAGRDYNEQFF TRBV6-1
CATLKMDRGQSYSGANVLTF TRBV15
CASRQTGGDEKLFF TRBV19
CASSPRTGQSGTDTQYF TRBV7-6
CASTRLAGDEQFF TRBV6-5
CATSQGQSNQPQHF TRBV15
CASSYPDTEAFF TRBV5-1
CSAATGFNSPLHF TRBV29-1
CASSLGLFDTDTQYF TRBV5-1
CASSQEGWNTEAFF TRBV4-2
CASSPGYQETQYF TRBV5-4
CASSVAGGAEGTEAFF TRBV9
CASSYLGGWTNEKLFF TRBV6-6
CASSAGETGELFF TRBV6-1
CASSPRMADYGYTF TRBV18